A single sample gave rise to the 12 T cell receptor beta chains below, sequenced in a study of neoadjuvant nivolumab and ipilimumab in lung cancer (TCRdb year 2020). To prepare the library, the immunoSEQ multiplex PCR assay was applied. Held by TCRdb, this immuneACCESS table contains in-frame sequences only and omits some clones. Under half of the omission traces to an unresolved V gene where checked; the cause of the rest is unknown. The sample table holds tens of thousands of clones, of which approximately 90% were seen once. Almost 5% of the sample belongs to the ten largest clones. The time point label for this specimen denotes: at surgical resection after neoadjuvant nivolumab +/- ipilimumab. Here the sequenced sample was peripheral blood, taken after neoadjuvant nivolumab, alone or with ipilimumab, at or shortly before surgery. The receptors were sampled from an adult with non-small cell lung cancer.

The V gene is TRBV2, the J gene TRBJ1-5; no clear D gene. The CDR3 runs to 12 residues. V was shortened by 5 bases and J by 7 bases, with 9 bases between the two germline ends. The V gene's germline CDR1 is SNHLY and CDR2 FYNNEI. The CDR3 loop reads CASSQTPQPQHF. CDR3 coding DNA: TGTGCCAGCAGTCAGACACCGCAGCCCCAGCATTTT.

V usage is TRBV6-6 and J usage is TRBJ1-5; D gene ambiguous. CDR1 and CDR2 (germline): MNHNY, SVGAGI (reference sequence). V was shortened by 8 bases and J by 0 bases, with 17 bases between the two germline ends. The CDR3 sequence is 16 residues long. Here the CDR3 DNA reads TGTGCCAGCCCCCCAAACACACAAAATAGCAATCAGCCCCAGCATTTT. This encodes CASPPNTQNSNQPQHF.

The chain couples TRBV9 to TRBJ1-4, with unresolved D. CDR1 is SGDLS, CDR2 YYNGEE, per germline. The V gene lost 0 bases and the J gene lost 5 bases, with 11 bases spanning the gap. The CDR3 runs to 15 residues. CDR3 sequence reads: CASSVAPGFNEKLFF. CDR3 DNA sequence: TGTGCCAGCAGCGTAGCCCCCGGCTTCAATGAAAAACTGTTTTTT.

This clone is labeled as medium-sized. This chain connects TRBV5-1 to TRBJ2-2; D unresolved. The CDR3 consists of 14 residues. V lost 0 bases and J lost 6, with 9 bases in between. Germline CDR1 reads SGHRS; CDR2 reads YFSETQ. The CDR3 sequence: CASSLAGQSGELFF. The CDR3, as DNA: TGCGCCAGCAGCTTGGCCGGGCAGTCCGGGGAGCTGTTTTTT.

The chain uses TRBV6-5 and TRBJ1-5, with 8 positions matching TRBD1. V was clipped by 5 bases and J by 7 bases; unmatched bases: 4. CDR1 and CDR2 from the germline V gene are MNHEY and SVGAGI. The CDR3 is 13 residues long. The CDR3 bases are TGTGCCAGCAGTCAGGACAGGGACCAGCCCCAGCATTTT. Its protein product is CASSQDRDQPQHF.

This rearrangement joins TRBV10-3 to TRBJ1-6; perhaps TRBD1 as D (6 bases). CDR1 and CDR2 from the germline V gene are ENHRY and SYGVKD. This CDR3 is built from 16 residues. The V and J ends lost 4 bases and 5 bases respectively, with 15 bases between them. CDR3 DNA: TGTGCCATCAGTGTACAGGGAACACGGGATAATTCACCCCTCCACTTT. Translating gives CAISVQGTRDNSPLHF.

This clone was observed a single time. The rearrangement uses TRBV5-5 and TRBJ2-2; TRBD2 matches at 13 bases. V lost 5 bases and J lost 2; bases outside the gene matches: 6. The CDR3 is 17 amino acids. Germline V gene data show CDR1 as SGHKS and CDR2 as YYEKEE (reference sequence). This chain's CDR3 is CASSYGLAGDNTGELFF. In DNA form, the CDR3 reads TGTGCCAGCAGTTACGGACTAGCGGGGGATAACACCGGGGAGCTGTTTTTT.

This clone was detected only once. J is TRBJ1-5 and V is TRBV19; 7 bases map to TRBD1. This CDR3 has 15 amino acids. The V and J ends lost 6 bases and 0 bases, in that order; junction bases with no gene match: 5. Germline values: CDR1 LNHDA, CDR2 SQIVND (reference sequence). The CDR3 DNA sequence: TGTGCCAGTAGAACGACAGGGCTTAGCAATCAGCCCCAGCATTTT. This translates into CASRTTGLSNQPQHF.

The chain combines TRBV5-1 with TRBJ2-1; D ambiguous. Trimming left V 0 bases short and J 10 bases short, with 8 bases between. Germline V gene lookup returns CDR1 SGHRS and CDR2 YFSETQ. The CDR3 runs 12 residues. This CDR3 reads CASSLAGREQFF. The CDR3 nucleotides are TGCGCCAGCAGCTTGGCCGGTAGAGAGCAGTTCTTC.

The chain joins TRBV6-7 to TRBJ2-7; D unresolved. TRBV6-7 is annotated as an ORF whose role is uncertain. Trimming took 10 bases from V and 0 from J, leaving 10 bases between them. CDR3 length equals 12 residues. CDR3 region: CATMGSSYEQYF. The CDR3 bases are TGTGCCACCATGGGGTCCTCCTACGAGCAGTACTTC.

This CDR3 is CASSPGLQGDTQYF. The CDR3 nucleotides read TGTGCCAGCAGTCCCGGGCTCCAGGGAGATACGCAGTATTTT. The chain links TRBV11-2 to TRBJ2-3; TRBD1 might be the D (5 bases). Germline lookup yields CDR1 SGHAT and CDR2 FQNNGV. The V and J ends lost 6 bases and 5 bases respectively, with 15 bases between them. The CDR3 is made up of 14 amino acids.

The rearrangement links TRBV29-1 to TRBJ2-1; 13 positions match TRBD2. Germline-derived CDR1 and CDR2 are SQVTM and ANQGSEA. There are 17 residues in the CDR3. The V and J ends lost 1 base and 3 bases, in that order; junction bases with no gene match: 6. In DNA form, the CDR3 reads TGCAGCGTTGAAGGACTAGCGGGGGGCCTATACTACAATGAGCAGTTCTTC. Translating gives CSVEGLAGGLYYNEQFF.